This entry lists 28 T cell receptor beta chains sequenced from one sample in a study of breast tumors, draining lymph nodes, adjacent tissues. TCRdb re-analysed the multiplex PCR reads in MiXCR, keeping a single row per CDR3 protein. Among about 15,000 distinct CDR3 sequences listed, less than 70% were seen once. The sample taken for sequencing was tumor-adjacent breast tissue. These receptors were taken from a female donor with breast cancer. Some clones in this sample may be carry-over from other donors' samples.

The V gene is TRBV29-1, the J gene TRBJ2-1; TRBD2 aligns across 9 bases. Germline values: CDR1 SQVTM, CDR2 ANQGSEA. V shed 6 bases, J shed 1 base, and the junction held 4 bases outside the gene matches. The CDR3 sequence is 14 residues long. The CDR3 is CSVISGRSYNEQFF. The CDR3 DNA is TGCAGCGTAATTAGCGGGAGATCCTACAATGAGCAGTTCTTC.

This clonotype was observed at least ten times. The gene calls are TRBV3-1 and TRBJ1-2; perhaps TRBD1 as D (6 bases). CDR1 and CDR2 (germline): LGHDT, YNNKEL (reference sequence). The germline V and J ends were trimmed by 4 bases and 4 bases, with 13 bases remaining between them. This CDR3 is built from 14 residues. The CDR3 nucleotides read TGTGCCAGCAGCCCGAACAGGGAGGCCTATGGCTACACCTTC. It translates to CASSPNREAYGYTF.

V usage is TRBV2 and J usage is TRBJ1-5; the D is unclear. With 3 bases removed from V and 4 bases from J, the gap between germline ends came to 10 bases. Germline V gene data show CDR1 as SNHLY and CDR2 as FYNNEI. CDR3 size: 14 residues. The CDR3 here is CASSDLLRNQPQHF. DNA of the CDR3: TGTGCCAGCAGTGATCTGTTGCGAAATCAGCCCCAGCATTTT.

The chain is built from TRBV12-3 or TRBV12-4 and TRBJ1-2; 8 bases fit TRBD1. The CDR3 has 13 residues. V lost 5 bases and J lost 5; bases outside the gene matches: 4. CDR3 sequence reads: CASSHQGAYGYTF. In DNA, the CDR3 is TGTGCCAGCAGTCATCAGGGGGCGTATGGCTACACCTTC.

Concerning this clonotype itself: Sequence at one end of the junction differs from germline and may be a read error. The DNA of the CDR3 is TGCAGCGTGGAACAGCTATCCTATGGTTACACCTTC. It codes for CSVEQLSYGYTF. The J gene is TRBJ1-2, the V gene TRBV29-1, with D hard to call. This CDR3 region has 12 residues. Per germline, CDR1 SQVTM and CDR2 ANQGSEA.

There are many counts of this clonotype. An end of the junction does not agree with germline; a read error may underlie this. The chain is built from TRBV6-6 and TRBJ2-2; 11 positions match TRBD1. The CDR3 consists of 17 residues. Germline CDR1 reads MNHNY; CDR2 reads SVGAGI (reference sequence). This CDR3 reads CASSHSGQGAGTGELFF. The CDR3 nucleotides are TGTGCCAGCAGTCACTCCGGACAGGGGGCTGGCACCGGGGAGCTGTTTTTT.

This clonotype occurred a few times. CDR3 sequence (DNA): TGTGCCAGCTCACCAGGGACAGGGAAACGGAACACTGAAGCTTTCTTT. Translated, it gives CASSPGTGKRNTEAFF. This chain uses TRBV18 with TRBJ1-1; 9 bases are shared with TRBD1. This CDR3 is built from 16 residues. J was trimmed by 1 base and V by 2 bases; bases with no gene match: 5. Germline lookup yields CDR1 KGHSH and CDR2 LQKENI.

This clonotype is classed as medium-sized (0.01 to 0.1%). The rearrangement joins TRBV20-1 to TRBJ2-1; TRBD2 matches 10 bases. The V segment lost 5 bases and the J segment 5 bases; nucleotides outside the gene matches: 12. CDR1 DFQATT and CDR2 SNEGSKA come from the germline V gene (reference sequence). The CDR3 runs 16 residues. The CDR3, as DNA: TGCAGTGCTGGCCCACGTAGCGGGGGGCTTGACAATGAGCAGTTCTTC. This gives the protein CSAGPRSGGLDNEQFF.

This chain uses TRBV25-1 with TRBJ2-5; unclear D gene. The ends were cut back, 4 bases at V and 3 bases at J, with 9 bases in the middle. Germline V gene sequence: CDR1 MGHDK, CDR2 SYGVNS. The CDR3 extends over 13 amino acids. CDR3 sequence reads: CASSGHRKETQYF. DNA for the CDR3: TGTGCCAGCAGTGGACACCGCAAAGAGACCCAGTACTTC.

The V and J genes are TRBV6-5 and TRBJ2-7, with TRBD2 matching over 13 bases. Germline CDR1 and CDR2: MNHEY and SVGAGI. After removal of 0 bases from V and 3 bases from J, the junction contained 5 bases not matched to a gene. The CDR3 has 17 residues. DNA for the CDR3: TGTGCCAGCAGTTACTCCCCGACTAGCGGGAGGTTCTACGAGCAGTACTTC. It encodes CASSYSPTSGRFYEQYF.

In regard to this clonotype: The junction does not match germline at one end; this may be a read error. This chain connects TRBV19 to TRBJ2-2, with D possibly matching TRBD1 (6 bases). The CDR3 sequence is 16 residues long. Germline assignment: CDR1 LNHDA and CDR2 SQIVND (reference sequence). In nucleotides, the CDR3 is TGTGCCAGTGGTATGGGTAGGACAGAGAACACCGGGGAGCTGTTTTTT. This gives the protein CASGMGRTENTGELFF.

This clonotype is classed as medium-sized. This rearrangement joins TRBV20-1 to TRBJ1-2; weak D call: TRBD1 (5 bases). This CDR3 is built from 13 residues. Germline-derived CDR1 and CDR2 are DFQATT and SNEGSKA (reference sequence). V lost 6 bases and J 7 bases, leaving 18 bases between the germline ends. CDR3 bases: TGCAGTGCCCCCGACCGTCAAAGGGGTGGCTACACCTTC. Amino acid sequence: CSAPDRQRGGYTF.

This chain links TRBV15 with TRBJ2-1; 9 nucleotides align to TRBD2. Per germline, CDR1 LNHNV and CDR2 YYDKDF (reference sequence). The junction had 12 bases not matched to a gene; V was cut back by 0 bases and J by 15 bases. The CDR3 is 15 residues long. In DNA, the CDR3 is TGTGCCACCAGCAGAGAGGGAGGAAGCGGGAGGAGTAGGTTCTTC. This encodes CATSREGGSGRSRFF.

This clonotype was detected many times. The chain employs TRBV6-1 and TRBJ2-3; TRBD1 aligns across 9 bases. This CDR3 contains 16 residues. After removal of 4 bases from V and 2 bases from J, the junction contained 7 bases not matched to a gene. In germline, CDR1 is MNHNS, CDR2 SASEGT. CDR3 nucleotides: TGTGCCAGCAGTGTACGGGACAGGGTATCCACAGATACGCAGTATTTT. This sequence encodes CASSVRDRVSTDTQYF.

The chain carries TRBV6-5 and TRBJ2-7, with a tentative D call TRBD1 (5 bases). The CDR3 extends over 17 amino acids. Germline assignment: CDR1 MNHEY and CDR2 SVGAGI. V lost 5 bases and J 0 bases, leaving 20 bases between the germline ends. The CDR3 reads CASSHRYEQGSSYEQYF. The CDR3 DNA follows: TGTGCCAGCAGTCACCGGTACGAGCAGGGCAGCTCCTACGAGCAGTACTTC.

The rearrangement links TRBV20-1 to TRBJ2-3, with TRBD2 matching 9 bases. Trimming cost V 3 bases and J 2 bases; bases outside gene matches: 6. The CDR3 loop spans 15 amino acids. Looked up from germline, CDR1 is DFQATT and CDR2 is SNEGSKA (reference sequence). This chain's CDR3 is CSASQAGGDTDTQYF. The DNA for the CDR3 is TGCAGTGCTAGTCAAGCGGGAGGCGACACAGATACGCAGTATTTT.

The rearrangement links TRBV19 to TRBJ2-7, with D maybe TRBD2 (5 bases). Germline CDR1 LNHDA, CDR2 SQIVND (reference sequence). Trimming stripped 5 bases from V and 2 bases from J, with 16 bases between. The CDR3 spans 15 residues. In DNA form, the CDR3 reads TGTGCCAGTAGTGGGCGTGGACTGTTCCCCTACGAGCAGTACTTC. This codes for CASSGRGLFPYEQYF.

There are many counts of this clonotype. Just one base apart from a much larger clone, this may be a read error. The rearrangement uses TRBV12-3 or TRBV12-4 and TRBJ1-3, with a possible D match to TRBD1 (5 bases). The CDR3 contains 15 residues. CDR3 sequence reads: CVSSLGTPPGNTIYF. The CDR3, as DNA: TGTGTCAGCAGTTTGGGGACTCCTCCTGGAAACACCATATATTTT.

In its sample, this clonotype was seen once. The chain joins TRBV19 to TRBJ2-3; no firm D call. CDR3 length equals 14 residues. The ends were cut back, 3 bases at V and 2 bases at J, with 9 bases in the middle. The germline gives CDR1 LNHDA, CDR2 SQIVND (reference sequence). CDR3: CASSIGEPTDTQYF. The CDR3 coding sequence is TGTGCCAGTAGTATTGGAGAGCCCACAGATACGCAGTATTTT.

At least ten counts were recorded for this clonotype. This chain links TRBV19 with TRBJ1-2, with D perhaps matching TRBD1 (6 bases). The V end lost 3 bases, the J end lost 3 bases, and 14 bases lay between the germline ends. Germline loops: CDR1 LNHDA, CDR2 SQIVND (reference sequence). This CDR3 region has 15 residues. This CDR3 is CASSMYRAVDYGYTF. Here the CDR3 DNA reads TGTGCCAGTAGTATGTACAGGGCGGTGGACTATGGCTACACCTTC.

By share of the sample, this clonotype is medium-sized (0.01 to 0.1%). The V gene is TRBV7-3, the J gene TRBJ2-5; D call uncertain. Germline lookup yields CDR1 SGHTA and CDR2 FQGTGA. With 8 bases removed from V and 1 base from J, the gap between germline ends came to 11 bases. This CDR3 contains 13 residues. Written as DNA, the CDR3 is TGTGCCAGCGCAACCGGCGCCCAAGAGACCCAGTACTTC. Residues: CASATGAQETQYF.

This clonotype has a count of ten or more. This may be a read error: a much more frequent sequence differs by one nucleotide. This chain uses TRBV6-4 with TRBJ1-4; 7 nucleotides align to TRBD1. This CDR3 has 15 residues. Germline V lookup: CDR1 MRHNA, CDR2 SNTAGT. The V gene end was trimmed by 5 bases and the J gene end by 10 bases; junction bases not matched to a gene: 13. Written as DNA, the CDR3 is TGTGCCAGCAGTCTTGACCCGACAGGGAGCGTAAAACTGTTTTTT. It yields the protein CASSLDPTGSVKLFF.

The chain uses TRBV9 and TRBJ2-7; 7 positions agree with TRBD1. Germline CDR1 and CDR2: SGDLS and YYNGEE. The CDR3 has 16 amino acids. Trimming removed 3 bases from V and 3 bases from J; junction bases left unmatched: 12. This CDR3 reads CASSAGTGTENYEQYF. The CDR3 DNA reads as TGTGCCAGCAGCGCCGGGACGGGGACAGAAAACTACGAGCAGTACTTC.

The chain employs TRBV7-9 and TRBJ2-3; TRBD2 might be the D (5 bases). The V gene's germline CDR1 is SEHNR and CDR2 FQNEAQ (reference sequence). V was pared by 7 bases and J by 2 bases, with 19 bases between. The CDR3 loop spans 16 amino acids. The CDR3 spells CASNKQLGPFTDTQYF. CDR3 DNA: TGTGCCAGCAACAAACAACTAGGGCCCTTCACAGATACGCAGTATTTT.

The chain carries TRBV5-1 and TRBJ1-5, with a possible D match to TRBD1 (6 bases). V dropped 4 bases and J dropped 11 bases, with 25 bases sitting between them. The CDR3 covers 16 residues. Germline V gene data show CDR1 as SGHRS and CDR2 as YFSETQ. The CDR3 coding sequence is TGCGCCAGCAGCCTCGGGACTAGCGGGGGGCAAGAGACCCAGCATTTT. Translated, it gives CASSLGTSGGQETQHF.

With regard to this clonotype: A much larger clone lies one base from this, so it may be a read error. The final CDR3 position lacks the conserved phenylalanine or tryptophan, pointing to a likely read error. V gene TRBV7-7 combines with J gene TRBJ1-6; D is undetermined. The CDR3 has 13 amino acids. Germline V gene data show CDR1 as SSHAT and CDR2 as FNYEAQ (reference sequence). The CDR3 region has the DNA TGTGCTAGCAGCCCGAGTCAGAATTCACCCCTCCACTTA. It codes for CASSPSQNSPLHL.

The genes are TRBV29-1 and TRBJ2-1; the D gene could be TRBD1 or TRBD2 (5 bases each). Germline V CDR1 and CDR2: SQVTM, ANQGSEA. The V end lost 4 bases, the J end lost 7 bases, and 11 bases lay between the germline ends. This CDR3 region has 12 residues. The CDR3 sequence: CSVAGTGNEQFF. CDR3 DNA sequence: TGCAGCGTTGCCGGGACGGGTAATGAGCAGTTCTTC.

The V call is TRBV7-2, the J call TRBJ2-5; D perhaps matches TRBD2 (6 bases). Trimming removed 5 bases from V and 5 bases from J, with 12 bases in between. Germline values: CDR1 SGHTA, CDR2 FQGNSA. CDR3 length equals 13 residues. CDR3 amino acids: CASSQGLFETQYF. CDR3 bases: TGTGCCAGCAGCCAGGGACTTTTCGAGACCCAGTACTTC.